This TCR beta chain originates from a study of blood T cell repertoires in COVID-19. Everyone who took part was about 18 to 89 years old, and they came from 20 to 25 US areas. This clone has just one count. Clones were read by immunoSEQ multiplex PCR, and TCRdb kept only the in-frame ones, dropping some. The table records more than 110,000 clones, roughly 80% of them present only once. The origin of this receptor is a woman younger than 30 who had been exposed to COVID-19. Sequencing was performed on PBMCs or T cells enriched from blood (not recorded which).

The CDR3 loop reads CASTLQGGQPQHF. In DNA, the CDR3 is TGTGCCAGTACCCTACAGGGCGGTCAGCCCCAGCATTTT. The chain recombines TRBV19 with TRBJ1-5; D might be TRBD1 (6 bases). Germline V gene lookup returns CDR1 LNHDA and CDR2 SQIVND (reference sequence). This CDR3 is built from 13 residues. V dropped 7 bases and J dropped 6 bases, with 13 bases sitting between them. Together with reference TRBV19 and TRBJ1-5, the CDR3 gives the full variable domain: DGGITQSPKYLFRKEGQNVTLSCEQNLNHDAMYWYRQDPGQGLRLIYYSQIVNDFQKGDIAEGYSVSREKKESFPLTVTSAQKNPTAFYLCASTLQGGQPQHFGDGTRLSIL.